This T cell receptor beta chain appears in the sequencing data of a study of blood T cell repertoires in COVID-19. Whole-study context: There were acute and convalescent COVID-19 samples, and they came from the United States, Italy and Spain. Nucleic acid was either cDNA or gDNA, and it came from T cells, B-cell-depleted T cells, or PBMCs.

Per the authors' pipeline: Using reference gene primer amplification, nucleated cell counts were estimated. Clones were read by immunoSEQ multiplex PCR, and TCRdb kept only the in-frame ones, dropping some. From that table come the V and J calls and clone size; the DNA was used to work out D and trimming. The sample records 250,000 to 300,000 clones, about 87% being singletons. This clone was counted a few times. The CDR3 is 13 residues long. Germline V lookup: CDR1 GTSNPN, CDR2 SVGIG (reference sequence). V gave up 3 bases and J gave up 5 bases; unmatched junction bases: 2. It was during active infection that Seattle patients were enrolled and then longitudinally followed.

This receptor was obtained from a woman aged 65 to 85 with COVID-19, enrolled during active disease. The sample taken for sequencing was peripheral blood. J is TRBJ2-5 and V is TRBV30; TRBD2 agrees at 11 bases. The CDR3 nucleotides read TGTGCCTGGAGAACTAGCGGGAGTGAGACCCAGTACTTC. This sequence encodes CAWRTSGSETQYF.